The entry below gives a single T cell receptor (beta chain) sequence along with its context. Antigen unknown. In germline, CDR1 is SGHDN, CDR2 FVKESK. CDR3 size: 13 residues. Trimming cost V 1 base and J 6 bases, with 8 bases left between them. The data are from a study of cytomegalovirus exposure and HLA in healthy donors. Study-level points and caveats: Confirmation in vitro established that a few CMV-associated chains were specific for CMV antigens. The classifier, whose performance was assessed in both the original and validation cohorts, reportedly diagnosed cytomegalovirus status with high specificity and sensitivity. Some TCR beta chains (roughly 160 of them) were listed as cytomegalovirus-associated.

Sequenced by immunoSEQ multiplex PCR; TCRdb stores in-frame clones only, minus some. The repertoire holds 95,000 to 120,000 clones, with approximately 95% as singletons. The sample consisted of PBMCs. The chain employs TRBV14 and TRBJ2-3; D ambiguous. The clonotype originates from a woman between 18 and 29 years old in good health and CMV-seronegative. CDR3 nucleotide sequence: TGTGCCAGCAGCCAAGTTAACTACGATACGCAGTATTTT. It encodes CASSQVNYDTQYF.